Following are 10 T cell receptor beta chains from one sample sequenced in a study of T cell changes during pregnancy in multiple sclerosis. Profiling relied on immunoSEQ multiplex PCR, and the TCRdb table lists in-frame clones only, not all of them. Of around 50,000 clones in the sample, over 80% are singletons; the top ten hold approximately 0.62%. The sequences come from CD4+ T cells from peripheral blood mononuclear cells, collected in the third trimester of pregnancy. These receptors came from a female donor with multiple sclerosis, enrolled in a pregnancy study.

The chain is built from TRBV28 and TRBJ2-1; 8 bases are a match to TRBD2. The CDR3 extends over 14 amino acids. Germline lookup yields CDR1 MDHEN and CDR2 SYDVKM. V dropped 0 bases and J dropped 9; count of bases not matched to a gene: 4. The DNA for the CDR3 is TGTGCCAGCAGTTTATGGGCGGGAGGAAGTGAGCAGTTCTTC. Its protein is CASSLWAGGSEQFF.

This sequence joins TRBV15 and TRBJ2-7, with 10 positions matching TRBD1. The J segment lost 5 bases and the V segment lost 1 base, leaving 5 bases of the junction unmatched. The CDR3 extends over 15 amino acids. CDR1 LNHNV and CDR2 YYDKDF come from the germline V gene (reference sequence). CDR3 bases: TGTGCCACCAGCAGAGCGGGACAGGGGTACAACGAGCAGTACTTC. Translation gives CATSRAGQGYNEQYF.

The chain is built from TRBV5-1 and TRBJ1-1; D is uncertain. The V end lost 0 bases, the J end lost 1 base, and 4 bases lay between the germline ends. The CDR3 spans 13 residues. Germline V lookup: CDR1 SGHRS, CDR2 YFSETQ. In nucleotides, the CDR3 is TGCGCCAGCAGCTTGGCAGGGAACACTGAAGCTTTCTTT. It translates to CASSLAGNTEAFF.

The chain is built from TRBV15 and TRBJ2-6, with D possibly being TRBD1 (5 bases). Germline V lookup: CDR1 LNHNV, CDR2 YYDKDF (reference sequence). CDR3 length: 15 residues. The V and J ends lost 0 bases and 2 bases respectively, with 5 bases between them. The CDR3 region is CATSRDRAGANVLTF. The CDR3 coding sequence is TGTGCCACCAGCAGAGACAGGGCTGGGGCCAACGTCCTGACTTTC.

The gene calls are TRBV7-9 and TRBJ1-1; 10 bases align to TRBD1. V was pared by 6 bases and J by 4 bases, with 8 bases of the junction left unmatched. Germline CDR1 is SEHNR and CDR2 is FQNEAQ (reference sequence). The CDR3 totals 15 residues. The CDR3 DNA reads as TGTGCCAGCAGGCTAAATCGGACAGGGGGCACTGAAGCTTTCTTT. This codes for CASRLNRTGGTEAFF.

The CDR3 sequence is CASSGLFRGLTAFF. CDR3 DNA: TGTGCCAGCAGTGGCCTTTTCAGGGGTTTAACTGCTTTCTTT. The chain carries TRBV28 and TRBJ1-1, with D perhaps TRBD1 (6 bases). CDR3 length equals 14 residues. From germline, CDR1 is MDHEN and CDR2 SYDVKM. Trimming pared 5 bases from V and 11 bases from J, leaving 21 bases between.

This chain's CDR3 is CASREIGTGLNEQYF. In DNA form, the CDR3 reads TGTGCCAGCAGGGAGATTGGGACAGGCTTAAATGAGCAGTACTTC. The chain uses TRBV2 and TRBJ2-7; 8 nucleotides match TRBD1. The CDR3 loop spans 15 amino acids. CDR1 is SNHLY, CDR2 FYNNEI, per germline. V shed 6 bases and J 7 bases; nucleotides not matched to a gene: 14.

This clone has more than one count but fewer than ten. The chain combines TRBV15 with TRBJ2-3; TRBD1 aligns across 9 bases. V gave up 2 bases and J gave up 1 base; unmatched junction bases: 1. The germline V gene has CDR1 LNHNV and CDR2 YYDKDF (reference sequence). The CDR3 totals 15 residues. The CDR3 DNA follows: TGTGCCACCAGCAGACGGGACAGGGGCACAGATACGCAGTATTTT. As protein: CATSRRDRGTDTQYF.

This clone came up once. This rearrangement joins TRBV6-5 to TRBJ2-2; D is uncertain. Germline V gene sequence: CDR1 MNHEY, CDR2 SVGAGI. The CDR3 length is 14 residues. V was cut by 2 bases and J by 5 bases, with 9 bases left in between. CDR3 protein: CASSYLLLTGELFF. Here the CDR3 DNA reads TGTGCCAGCAGTTACCTATTACTTACCGGGGAGCTGTTTTTT.

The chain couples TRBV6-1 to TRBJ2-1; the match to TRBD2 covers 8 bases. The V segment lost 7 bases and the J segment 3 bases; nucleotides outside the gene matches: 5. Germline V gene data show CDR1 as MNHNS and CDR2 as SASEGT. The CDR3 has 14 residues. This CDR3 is CASIGRAFYNEQFF. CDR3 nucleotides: TGTGCCAGCATCGGGAGGGCGTTCTACAATGAGCAGTTCTTC.